What follows is one T cell receptor (beta chain) and its context. The antigen is not known. Positive CCR7 selection of CD45RO-negative cells yielded the naive CD8 cells, and terminally differentiated effector memory CD45RA+ cells were excluded. Profiling relied on immunoSEQ multiplex PCR, and the TCRdb table lists in-frame clones only, not all of them. The repertoire holds 1.5 million to 2.5 million clones, with roughly 94% as singletons. The sample comes from a study of shared clonotypes between healthy human individuals. Study findings and constraints: Researchers found naive subsets generally carried larger estimated richness than memory subsets. It was expected that sequencing depth would affect clonotype sharing among donors. Although depth was large, rarefaction showed that sequencing of the sorted subsets was incomplete.

The CDR3 runs to 13 residues. Germline-derived CDR1 and CDR2 are SEHNR and FQNEAQ (reference sequence). The chain has TRBV7-9 and TRBJ2-5, with 8 bases identical to TRBD2. The clonotype was recovered from a man between 18 and 35 years old in good health. The sample comprised naive CD8+ T cells sorted from blood. CDR3 bases: TGTGCGATGACGGGAGGGGGTGGAGAGACCCAGTACTTC. Residues: CAMTGGGGETQYF.